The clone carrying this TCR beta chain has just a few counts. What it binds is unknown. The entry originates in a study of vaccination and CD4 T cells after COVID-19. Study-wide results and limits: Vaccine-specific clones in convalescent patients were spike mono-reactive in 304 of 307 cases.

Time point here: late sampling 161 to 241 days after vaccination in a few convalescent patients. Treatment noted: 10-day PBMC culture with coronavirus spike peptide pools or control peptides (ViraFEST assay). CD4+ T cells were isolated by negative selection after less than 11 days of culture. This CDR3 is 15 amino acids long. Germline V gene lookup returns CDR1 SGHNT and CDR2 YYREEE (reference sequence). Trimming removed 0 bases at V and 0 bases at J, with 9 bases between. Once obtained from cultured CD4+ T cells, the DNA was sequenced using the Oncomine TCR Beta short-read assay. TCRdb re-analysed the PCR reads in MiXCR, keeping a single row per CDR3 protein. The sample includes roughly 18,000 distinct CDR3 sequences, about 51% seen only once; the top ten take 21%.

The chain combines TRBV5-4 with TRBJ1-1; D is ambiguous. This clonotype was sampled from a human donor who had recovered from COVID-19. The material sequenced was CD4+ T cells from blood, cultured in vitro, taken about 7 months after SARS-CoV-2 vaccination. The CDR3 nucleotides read TGTGCCAGCAGCTTGGCCCTTAATTTGAACACTGAAGCTTTCTTT. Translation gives CASSLALNLNTEAFF.